Listed below are T cell receptor beta chains from one sample, sequenced in a study of Graves' ophthalmopathy and Graves' hyperthyroidism. MiXCR, applied by TCRdb to the multiplex PCR reads, yields one record per CDR3 protein. In the table there are under 200,000 distinct CDR3 sequences, around two fifths of which are singletons. The specimen was peripheral blood. The receptors stem from a middle-aged woman with Graves' ophthalmopathy. The CDR3 runs from the conserved cysteine through the conserved F or W. D genes are given only for firm matches. Clone size is stated in some rows and not others, as once, few, many or a class when expanded.

CDR3 DNA: TGTGCCTTTGAGACAGGTTCGGGAGGCAATCAGCCCCAGCATTTT; CDR3 protein: CAFETGSGGNQPQHF; CDR3 length: 15; J gene: TRBJ1-5; clone size: many; V gene: TRBV30; D gene: -
CDR3 DNA: TGTGCCAGCAGTGAGTTTTGGAGGGCTGGAAACACCATATATTTT; CDR3 protein: CASSEFWRAGNTIYF; CDR3 length: 15; J gene: TRBJ1-3; clone size: many; V gene: TRBV2; D gene: -
CDR3 DNA: TGTGCCAGCAGAGGGCTAGCGAAGAGCTCCTACGAGCAGTACTTC; CDR3 protein: CASRGLAKSSYEQYF; CDR3 length: 15; J gene: TRBJ2-7; clone size: -; V gene: TRBV11-2; D gene: -
CDR3 DNA: TGTGCCAGCAGCTTACCACAGGGATACGAGCAGTACTTC; CDR3 protein: CASSLPQGYEQYF; CDR3 length: 13; J gene: TRBJ2-7; clone size: many; V gene: TRBV7-9; D gene: -
CDR3 DNA: TGTGCCAGCAGCTTAACGTCCACAGGGACGGGCGAGCAGTACTTC; CDR3 protein: CASSLTSTGTGEQYF; CDR3 length: 15; J gene: TRBJ2-7; clone size: -; V gene: TRBV7-3; D gene: -
CDR3 DNA: TGTGCCAGCAGCGTAGGGGGGAGCTCCTACGAGCAGTACTTC; CDR3 protein: CASSVGGSSYEQYF; CDR3 length: 14; J gene: TRBJ2-7; clone size: many; V gene: TRBV9; D gene: -
CDR3 DNA: TGTGCCGGAAAGACAGGATTTACCTACGAGCAGTACTTC; CDR3 protein: CAGKTGFTYEQYF; CDR3 length: 13; J gene: TRBJ2-7; clone size: -; V gene: TRBV30; D gene: -
CDR3 DNA: TGTGCCAGCAGCTTAGTGACAACTTCTGGAAACACCATATATTTT; CDR3 protein: CASSLVTTSGNTIYF; CDR3 length: 15; J gene: TRBJ1-3; clone size: many; V gene: TRBV7-2; D gene: -
CDR3 DNA: TGTGCCAGCAGTGCAGACAATCGAGGCCTCTATGGCTACACCTTC; CDR3 protein: CASSADNRGLYGYTF; CDR3 length: 15; J gene: TRBJ1-2; clone size: many; V gene: TRBV9; D gene: -
CDR3 DNA: TGTGCCAGCAGCCAAAACCAAGAGACCCAGTACTTC; CDR3 protein: CASSQNQETQYF; CDR3 length: 12; J gene: TRBJ2-5; clone size: many; V gene: TRBV6-1; D gene: -
CDR3 DNA: TGTGCCGGCAGCCAAACTCGGTCGGGGCCGACTCAGTACTTC; CDR3 protein: CAGSQTRSGPTQYF; CDR3 length: 14; J gene: TRBJ2-5; clone size: many; V gene: TRBV4-2; D gene: -
CDR3 DNA: TGTGCCAGCACCCTGGGACTAGCGGGATACGAGCAGTACTTC; CDR3 protein: CASTLGLAGYEQYF; CDR3 length: 14; J gene: TRBJ2-7; clone size: many; V gene: TRBV2; D gene: TRBD2
CDR3 DNA: TGTGCCAGCAGTTTTGAGACATCATCAGGCTACACCTTC; CDR3 protein: CASSFETSSGYTF; CDR3 length: 13; J gene: TRBJ1-2; clone size: few; V gene: TRBV28; D gene: -
CDR3 DNA: TGTGCCAGCAGTTCCACAAGGACAGGCTATGGCTACACCTTC; CDR3 protein: CASSSTRTGYGYTF; CDR3 length: 14; J gene: TRBJ1-2; clone size: many; V gene: TRBV27; D gene: TRBD1
CDR3 DNA: TGTGCCAGCCTCTCAGTGAAGAACTATAGCTACACATTC; CDR3 protein: CASLSVKNYSYTF; CDR3 length: 13; J gene: TRBJ1-2; clone size: -; V gene: TRBV6-1; D gene: -
CDR3 DNA: TGTGCCAGCTCACCACCCTACCCAGGGCTCAGTCAGCCCCAGCATTTT; CDR3 protein: CASSPPYPGLSQPQHF; CDR3 length: 16; J gene: TRBJ1-5; clone size: few; V gene: TRBV18; D gene: -
CDR3 DNA: TGCAGTGCTAGATCCGGGACAGGGGGAGAGACCCAGTACTTC; CDR3 protein: CSARSGTGGETQYF; CDR3 length: 14; J gene: TRBJ2-5; clone size: many; V gene: TRBV20-1; D gene: TRBD1
CDR3 DNA: TGTGCCAGCAGCCCAGTCAGGGGGGGGGTCTATGGCTACACCTTC; CDR3 protein: CASSPVRGGVYGYTF; CDR3 length: 15; J gene: TRBJ1-2; clone size: many; V gene: TRBV7-2; D gene: TRBD1
CDR3 DNA: TGTGCCAGCAGCTTAGATCGAGCAGGGGGAAGGCAGCCCCAGCATTTT; CDR3 protein: CASSLDRAGGRQPQHF; CDR3 length: 16; J gene: TRBJ1-5; clone size: many; V gene: TRBV11-2; D gene: TRBD1
CDR3 DNA: TGTGCCAGCAGCGAACTAGCGGATTCACCCCTCCACTTT; CDR3 protein: CASSELADSPLHF; CDR3 length: 13; J gene: TRBJ1-6; clone size: many; V gene: TRBV3-1; D gene: -
CDR3 DNA: TGCGCCAGCAGATCTAGCGGGTCCTACGAGCAGTACTTC; CDR3 protein: CASRSSGSYEQYF; CDR3 length: 13; J gene: TRBJ2-7; clone size: -; V gene: TRBV5-1; D gene: TRBD2
CDR3 DNA: TGTGCCAGCAGTTACCTTGGCAGGGAGAATGGCTACACCTTC; CDR3 protein: CASSYLGRENGYTF; CDR3 length: 14; J gene: TRBJ1-2; clone size: -; V gene: TRBV6-4; D gene: -
CDR3 DNA: TGTGCCAGCAGCTTAGAATTCCGGGGACAGGGGGCGCAGCCCTACGAGCAGTACTTC; CDR3 protein: CASSLEFRGQGAQPYEQYF; CDR3 length: 19; J gene: TRBJ2-7; clone size: many; V gene: TRBV11-2; D gene: TRBD1
CDR3 DNA: TGTGCCAGCAGTTACCCCCCTGAAGCTTTCTTT; CDR3 protein: CASSYPPEAFF; CDR3 length: 11; J gene: TRBJ1-1; clone size: many; V gene: TRBV6-5; D gene: -
CDR3 DNA: TGCAGCGCCCTACGGTCTAGGGGCTACACCTTC; CDR3 protein: CSALRSRGYTF; CDR3 length: 11; J gene: TRBJ1-2; clone size: -; V gene: TRBV29-1; D gene: -
CDR3 DNA: TGTGCCAGCAGTTCGGAGACGGTATATCCCGGGTGGGGATACGAGCAGTACTTC; CDR3 protein: CASSSETVYPGWGYEQYF; CDR3 length: 18; J gene: TRBJ2-7; clone size: many; V gene: TRBV28; D gene: -
CDR3 DNA: TGTGCCAGCAGGTTATACGTTCTTCCGGGACAGGGTAAAGCTGAAGCTTTCTTT; CDR3 protein: CASRLYVLPGQGKAEAFF; CDR3 length: 18; J gene: TRBJ1-1; clone size: many; V gene: TRBV2; D gene: TRBD1
CDR3 DNA: TGCAGCGCCCGACAGGGGTCCACCTACGAGCAGTACTTC; CDR3 protein: CSARQGSTYEQYF; CDR3 length: 13; J gene: TRBJ2-7; clone size: many; V gene: TRBV29-1; D gene: TRBD1
CDR3 DNA: TGCAGTGCTCAAAAAGTGGGGGATCAGCCCCAGCATTTT; CDR3 protein: CSAQKVGDQPQHF; CDR3 length: 13; J gene: TRBJ1-5; clone size: many; V gene: TRBV20-1; D gene: -
CDR3 DNA: TGTGCCAGCAGTTTCGACAGGGGCAACATTCAGTACTTC; CDR3 protein: CASSFDRGNIQYF; CDR3 length: 13; J gene: TRBJ2-4; clone size: many; V gene: TRBV12-3/TRBV12-4; D gene: TRBD1
CDR3 DNA: TGTGCCAGCAGTTTAGATTTCGGTGGACAGAAAGAGACCCAGTACTTC; CDR3 protein: CASSLDFGGQKETQYF; CDR3 length: 16; J gene: TRBJ2-5; clone size: -; V gene: TRBV12-3/TRBV12-4; D gene: -
CDR3 DNA: TGTGCCAGCAGCTACACTCGGGATAACACTGAAGCTTTCTTT; CDR3 protein: CASSYTRDNTEAFF; CDR3 length: 14; J gene: TRBJ1-1; clone size: -; V gene: TRBV11-2; D gene: -
CDR3 DNA: TGTGCCAGCGGAACCATGGATCAGCCCCAGCATTTT; CDR3 protein: CASGTMDQPQHF; CDR3 length: 12; J gene: TRBJ1-5; clone size: medium-sized; V gene: TRBV12-3/TRBV12-4; D gene: -
CDR3 DNA: TGTGCCACCAGTGATCCGCGGGCAGGGAACGGCGGCTACACCTTC; CDR3 protein: CATSDPRAGNGGYTF; CDR3 length: 15; J gene: TRBJ1-2; clone size: -; V gene: TRBV24-1; D gene: -